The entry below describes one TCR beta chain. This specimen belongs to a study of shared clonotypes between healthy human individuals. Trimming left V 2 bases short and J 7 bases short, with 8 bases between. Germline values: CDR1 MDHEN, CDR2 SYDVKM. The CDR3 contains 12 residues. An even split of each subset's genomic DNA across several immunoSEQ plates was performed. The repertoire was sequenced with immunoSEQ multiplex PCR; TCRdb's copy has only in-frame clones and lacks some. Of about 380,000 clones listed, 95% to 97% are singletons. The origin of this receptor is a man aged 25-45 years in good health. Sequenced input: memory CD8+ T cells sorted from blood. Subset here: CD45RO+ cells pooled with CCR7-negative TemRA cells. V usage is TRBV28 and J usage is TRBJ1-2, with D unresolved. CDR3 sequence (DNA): TGTGCCAGCAGTTTAGGGCAGTTTGGCTACACCTTC. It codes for CASSLGQFGYTF.